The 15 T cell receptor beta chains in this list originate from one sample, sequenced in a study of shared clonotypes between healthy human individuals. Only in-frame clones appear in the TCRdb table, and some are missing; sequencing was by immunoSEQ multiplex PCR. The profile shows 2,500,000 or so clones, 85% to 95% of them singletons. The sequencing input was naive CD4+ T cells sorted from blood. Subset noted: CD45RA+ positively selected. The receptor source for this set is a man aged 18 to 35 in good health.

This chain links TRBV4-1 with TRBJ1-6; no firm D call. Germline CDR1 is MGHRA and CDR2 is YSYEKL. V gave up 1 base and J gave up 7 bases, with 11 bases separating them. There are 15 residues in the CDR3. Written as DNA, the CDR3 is TGCGCCAGCAGCCAAGGGGATAGGGAGAATTCACCCCTCCACTTT. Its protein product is CASSQGDRENSPLHF.

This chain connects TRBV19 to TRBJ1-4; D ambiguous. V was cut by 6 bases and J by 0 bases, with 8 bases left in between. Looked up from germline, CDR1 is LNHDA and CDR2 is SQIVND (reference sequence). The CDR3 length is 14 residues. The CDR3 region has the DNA TGTGCCAGTAGGCCCCACGCAACTAATGAAAAACTGTTTTTT. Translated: CASRPHATNEKLFF.

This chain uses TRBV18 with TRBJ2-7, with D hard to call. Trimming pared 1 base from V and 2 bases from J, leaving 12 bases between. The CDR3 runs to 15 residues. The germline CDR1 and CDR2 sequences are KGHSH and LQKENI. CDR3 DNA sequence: TGTGCCAGCTCACCACTTACCGGGCAGACCTACGAGCAGTACTTC. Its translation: CASSPLTGQTYEQYF.

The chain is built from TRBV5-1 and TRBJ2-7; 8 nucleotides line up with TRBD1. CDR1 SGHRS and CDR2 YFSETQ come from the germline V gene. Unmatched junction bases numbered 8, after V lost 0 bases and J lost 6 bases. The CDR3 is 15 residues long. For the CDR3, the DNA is TGCGCCAGCAGCTTGGAGAGGACAGGGACGGGCGAGCAGTACTTC. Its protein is CASSLERTGTGEQYF.

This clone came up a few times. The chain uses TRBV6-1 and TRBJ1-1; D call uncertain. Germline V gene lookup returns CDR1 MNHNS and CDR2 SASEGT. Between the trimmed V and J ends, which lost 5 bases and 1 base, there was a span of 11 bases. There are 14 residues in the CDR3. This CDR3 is CASSSRAANTEAFF. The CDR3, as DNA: TGTGCCAGCAGTAGTAGGGCGGCGAACACTGAAGCTTTCTTT.

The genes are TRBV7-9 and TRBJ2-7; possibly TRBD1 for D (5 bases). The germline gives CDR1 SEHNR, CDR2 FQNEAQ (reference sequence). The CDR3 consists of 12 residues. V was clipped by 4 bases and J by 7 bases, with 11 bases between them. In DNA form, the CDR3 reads TGTGCCAGCAGCTATCAGGGAAGGGAGCAGTACTTC. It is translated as CASSYQGREQYF. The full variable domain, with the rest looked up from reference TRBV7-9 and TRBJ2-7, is DTGVSQNPRHKITKRGQNVTFRCDPISEHNRLYWYRQTLGQGPEFLTYFQNEAQLEKSRLLSDRFSAERPKGSFSTLEIQRTEQGDSAMYLCASSYQGREQYFGPGTRLTVT.

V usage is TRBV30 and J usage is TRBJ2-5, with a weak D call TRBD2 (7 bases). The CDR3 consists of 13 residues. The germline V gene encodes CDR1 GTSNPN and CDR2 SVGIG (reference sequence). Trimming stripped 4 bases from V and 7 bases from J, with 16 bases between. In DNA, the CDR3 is TGTGCCTGGATTATCCGGGGGGCTGGGACCCAGTACTTC. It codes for CAWIIRGAGTQYF.

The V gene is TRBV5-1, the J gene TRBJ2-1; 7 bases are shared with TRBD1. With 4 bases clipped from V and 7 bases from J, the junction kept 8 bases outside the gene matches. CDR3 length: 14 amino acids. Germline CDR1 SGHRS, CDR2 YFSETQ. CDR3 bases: TGCGCCAGCAGCCCACCCGACAGGGCAAATGAGCAGTTCTTC. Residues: CASSPPDRANEQFF.

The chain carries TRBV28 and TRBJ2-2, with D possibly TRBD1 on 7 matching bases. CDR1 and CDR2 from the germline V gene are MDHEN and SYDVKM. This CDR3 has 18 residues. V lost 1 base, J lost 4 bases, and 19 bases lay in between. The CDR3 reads CASSLLRGGAGSTGELFF. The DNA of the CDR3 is TGTGCCAGCAGTTTATTACGAGGGGGCGCGGGGAGCACCGGGGAGCTGTTTTTT.

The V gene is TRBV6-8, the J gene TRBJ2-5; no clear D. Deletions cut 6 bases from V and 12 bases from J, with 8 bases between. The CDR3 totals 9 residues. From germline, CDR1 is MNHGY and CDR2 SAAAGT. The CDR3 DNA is TGTGCCAGCAGGGACGGTAAGTACTTC. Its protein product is CASRDGKYF.

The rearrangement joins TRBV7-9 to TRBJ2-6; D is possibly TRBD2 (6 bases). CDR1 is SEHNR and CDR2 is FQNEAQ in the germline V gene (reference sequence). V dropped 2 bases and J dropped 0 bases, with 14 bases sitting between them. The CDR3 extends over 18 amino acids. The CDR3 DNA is TGTGCCAGCAGCTTAAGGCGGGATCTTAGCTCTGGGGCCAACGTCCTGACTTTC. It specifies CASSLRRDLSSGANVLTF.

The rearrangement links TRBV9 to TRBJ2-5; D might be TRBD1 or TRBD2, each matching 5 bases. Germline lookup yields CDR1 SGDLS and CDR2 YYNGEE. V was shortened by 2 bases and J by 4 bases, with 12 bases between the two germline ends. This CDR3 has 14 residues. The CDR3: CASSVSGGSETQYF. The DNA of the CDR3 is TGTGCCAGCAGCGTTAGTGGGGGTTCAGAGACCCAGTACTTC.

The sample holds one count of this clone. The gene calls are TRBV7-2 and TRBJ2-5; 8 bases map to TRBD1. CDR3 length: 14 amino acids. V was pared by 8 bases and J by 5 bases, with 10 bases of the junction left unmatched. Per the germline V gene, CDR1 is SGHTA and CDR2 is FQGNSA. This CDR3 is CASSLDRAIETQYF. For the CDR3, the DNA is TGTGCCAGCTCTCTGGACAGGGCAATCGAGACCCAGTACTTC.

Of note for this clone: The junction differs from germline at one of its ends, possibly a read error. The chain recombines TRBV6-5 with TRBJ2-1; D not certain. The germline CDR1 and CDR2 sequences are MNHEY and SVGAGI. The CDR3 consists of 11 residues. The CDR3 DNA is TGTGCCACCAGTCTTGGAAATGAGCAGTTCTTC. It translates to CATSLGNEQFF.

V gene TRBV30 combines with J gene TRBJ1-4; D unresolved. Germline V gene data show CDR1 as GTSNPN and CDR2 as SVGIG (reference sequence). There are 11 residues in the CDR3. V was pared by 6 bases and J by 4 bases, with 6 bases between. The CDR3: CACQNNEKLFF. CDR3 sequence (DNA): TGTGCCTGCCAGAATAATGAAAAACTGTTTTTT.